The 2 T cell receptor beta chains reported below all come from one sample, sequenced in a study of cytomegalovirus exposure and HLA in healthy donors. The study ran its PCR with 60 Vbeta and 13 Jbeta primers. Libraries were prepared by immunoSEQ multiplex PCR; TCRdb keeps only in-frame clonotypes and omits some of them. The data show over 80,000 clones, 70% to 85% seen once. Sequenced input: PBMCs. The receptor set was obtained from a man aged 50 to 60 in good health and CMV-seronegative.

V is TRBV9 and J is TRBJ2-1; D remains unclear. Germline V lookup: CDR1 SGDLS, CDR2 YYNGEE. V dropped 0 bases and J dropped 0 bases, with 10 bases sitting between them. The CDR3 extends over 16 amino acids. Here the CDR3 reads CASSVALEVSYNEQFF. CDR3 nucleotide sequence: TGTGCCAGCAGCGTAGCTCTAGAGGTCTCCTACAATGAGCAGTTCTTC. The full variable domain, in which reference TRBV9 and TRBJ2-1 provide the parts outside the CDR3, is DSGVTQTPKHLITATGQRVTLRCSPRSGDLSVYWYQQSLDQGLQFLIQYYNGEERAKGNILERFSAQQFPDLHSELNLSSLELGDSALYFCASSVALEVSYNEQFFGPGTRLTVL.

V usage is TRBV7-9 and J usage is TRBJ2-5; 10 nucleotides line up with TRBD2. Germline V lookup: CDR1 SEHNR, CDR2 FQNEAQ (reference sequence). CDR3 size: 17 residues. The trim removed 5 bases at V and 1 base at J, leaving 10 bases unmatched. CDR3 loop: CASSDSRRTSGQETQYF. DNA for the CDR3: TGTGCCAGCAGCGACTCGAGAAGGACTAGCGGCCAAGAGACCCAGTACTTC.